This TCR beta chain was found in a study of cytomegalovirus exposure and HLA in healthy donors. For the study at large: Among around 180 million T cells, an earlier analysis found 117 million unique TCR beta sequences. Study results and caveats: A cluster of highly shared sequence variants was likely a sequencing artifact.

The PCR used 60 Vbeta and 13 Jbeta primers. How the authors handled the data: It was a later analysis that counted some 80 million unique TCR beta chains, of which 9.5 million to 14 million were shared. TCRdb's copy holds only in-frame clones and misses some; the assay was immunoSEQ multiplex PCR. Clone size and the V and J calls come from that table; the DNA yielded D and trimming. The sample shows roughly 130,000 clones, under 85% of them seen only once. Donors sampled were nominally healthy, though unrecorded immune exposures were likely. The CDR3 consists of 14 residues. J lost 4 bases, V lost 4 bases, and 4 bases had no gene match. Germline V gives CDR1 LGHNA, CDR2 YNFKEQ. On this clone: Its antigen is unidentified.

This clonotype originated in a boy younger than 18 in good health and CMV-seronegative. Sequences were obtained from PBMCs. This chain connects TRBV4-2 to TRBJ2-7; the match to TRBD2 covers 10 bases. CDR3 coding DNA: TGTGCCAGCAGCCCCAGCGGGAGGGAGTACGAGCAGTACTTC. This gives the protein CASSPSGREYEQYF.